Below are 27 T cell receptor beta chains sequenced from a single sample in a study of blood T cell repertoires in COVID-19. The protocol was immunoSEQ multiplex PCR, while the TCRdb copy is restricted to in-frame clones and leaves out a portion. The sample records around 99,000 clones, around 90% being singletons. Sequences were obtained from peripheral blood. These receptors all stem from a man aged 35 to 55 with active or convalescent COVID-19.

V usage is TRBV28 and J usage is TRBJ1-4; D remains unclear. The CDR3 has 12 amino acids. The germline gives CDR1 MDHEN, CDR2 SYDVKM. The V and J ends lost 4 bases and 8 bases respectively, with 8 bases between them. The CDR3 loop is CASSSQTEKLFF. CDR3 sequence (DNA): TGTGCCAGCAGTTCCCAGACAGAAAAACTGTTTTTT.

CDR3 sequence: CASSLDRGDQPQHF. DNA of the CDR3: TGCGCCAGCAGCTTGGACAGGGGGGATCAGCCCCAGCATTTT. The chain is built from TRBV5-1 and TRBJ1-5, with 8 bases lining up with TRBD1. V was pared by 0 bases and J by 5 bases, with 1 base of the junction left unmatched. Per germline, CDR1 SGHRS and CDR2 YFSETQ. The CDR3 contains 14 residues.

This rearrangement joins TRBV5-4 to TRBJ1-2; tentative D call: TRBD1 (6 bases). With 3 bases removed from V and 6 bases from J, the gap between germline ends came to 12 bases. The CDR3 has 13 amino acids. Germline lookup yields CDR1 SGHNT and CDR2 YYREEE (reference sequence). CDR3 amino acids: CASSYGQQNGYTF. The CDR3 bases are TGTGCCAGCAGCTATGGACAGCAGAATGGCTACACCTTC. The whole variable domain, remainder taken from reference TRBV5-4 and TRBJ1-2, is ETGVTQSPTHLIKTRGQQVTLRCSSQSGHNTVSWYQQALGQGPQFIFQYYREEENGRGNFPPRFSGLQFPNYSSELNVNALELDDSALYLCASSYGQQNGYTFGSGTRLTVV.

The chain has TRBV6-5 and TRBJ1-5; D ambiguous. The V end was cut by 3 bases, the J end by 1 base, with 10 bases between. The CDR3 loop spans 15 amino acids. Germline V gene sequence: CDR1 MNHEY, CDR2 SVGAGI. The CDR3: CASSYGGGSNQPQHF. Written as DNA, the CDR3 is TGTGCCAGCAGTTATGGAGGAGGCAGCAATCAGCCCCAGCATTTT.

This chain links TRBV9 with TRBJ2-7, with TRBD1 matching over 7 bases. CDR3 length: 14 residues. Germline V CDR1 and CDR2: SGDLS, YYNGEE. J lost 1 base, V lost 0 bases, and 1 base had no gene match. The CDR3 nucleotides are TGTGCCAGCAGCGTAGCGGGACAGTCCTACGAGCAGTACTTC. Protein sequence: CASSVAGQSYEQYF.

This chain joins TRBV5-6 and TRBJ1-2; D ambiguous. The CDR3 contains 12 residues. Trimming shortened V by 0 bases and J by 7 bases, and 7 bases separated the two germline ends. Germline loops: CDR1 SGHDT, CDR2 YYEEEE. CDR3 residues: CASSLGEVGYTF. The DNA of the CDR3 is TGTGCCAGCAGCTTGGGTGAGGTTGGCTACACCTTC. The entire variable domain, with the rest obtained from reference TRBV5-6 and TRBJ1-2, is as follows: DAGVTQSPTHLIKTRGQQVTLRCSPKSGHDTVSWYQQALGQGPQFIFQYYEEEERQRGNFPDRFSGHQFPNYSSELNVNALLLGDSALYLCASSLGEVGYTFGSGTRLTVV.

This sequence joins TRBV10-1 and TRBJ2-1; 14 positions agree with TRBD2. The CDR3 is 17 residues long. The germline gives CDR1 WNHNN, CDR2 SYGVQD (reference sequence). V lost 6 bases, J lost 6 bases, and 10 bases stayed unmatched. The CDR3 nucleotides read TGCGCCAGCAGCGCCGGGACTAGCGGGAGAGGGCCCAATGAGCAGTTCTTC. It is translated as CASSAGTSGRGPNEQFF.

The J gene is TRBJ2-6, the V gene TRBV7-9; a weak D match, TRBD1 (5 bases). The CDR3 is 15 residues long. Trimming removed 5 bases from V and 0 bases from J, with 8 bases in between. CDR1 is SEHNR and CDR2 is FQNEAQ in the germline V gene (reference sequence). CDR3 DNA: TGTGCCAGCAGCGATACAGGCTCTGGGGCCAACGTCCTGACTTTC. As protein: CASSDTGSGANVLTF. The full variable domain, in which reference TRBV7-9 and TRBJ2-6 provide the parts outside the CDR3, is DTGVSQNPRHKITKRGQNVTFRCDPISEHNRLYWYRQTLGQGPEFLTYFQNEAQLEKSRLLSDRFSAERPKGSFSTLEIQRTEQGDSAMYLCASSDTGSGANVLTFGAGSRLTVL.

V and J are TRBV24-1 and TRBJ2-5, with D possibly being TRBD2 (6 bases). Germline values: CDR1 KGHDR, CDR2 SFDVKD. This CDR3 is 15 amino acids long. Between the trimmed V and J ends, which lost 5 bases and 7 bases, there was a span of 19 bases. As DNA, the CDR3 is TGTGCCACCAGTGGGCCGGGACTGACCCCGGGGACCCAGTACTTC. Its translation is CATSGPGLTPGTQYF.

This chain connects TRBV15 to TRBJ2-1; 10 nucleotides align to TRBD2. Unmatched junction bases numbered 6, after V lost 1 base and J lost 15 bases. The CDR3 runs 13 residues. Germline CDR1 and CDR2: LNHNV and YYDKDF (reference sequence). CDR3 in DNA: TGTGCCACCAGCAGAGGAGGAGCGGGAGGGCGGTTCTTC. It specifies CATSRGGAGGRFF.

This clone was recorded many times. The gene calls are TRBV10-3 and TRBJ2-7, with a tentative D call TRBD2 (6 bases). The CDR3 has 16 amino acids. Trimming removed 0 bases at V and 2 bases at J, with 14 bases between. CDR1 ENHRY and CDR2 SYGVKD come from the germline V gene. The CDR3 sequence is CAISESGGVQTYEQYF. Here the CDR3 DNA reads TGTGCCATCAGTGAGTCGGGGGGTGTGCAAACCTACGAGCAGTACTTC.

The rearrangement uses TRBV19 and TRBJ2-1, with TRBD2 matching 13 bases. The CDR3 is 16 residues long. V gave up 5 bases and J gave up 7 bases; unmatched junction bases: 8. Germline CDR1 LNHDA, CDR2 SQIVND (reference sequence). In nucleotides, the CDR3 is TGTGCCAGTAGTTCCTGGACTAGCGGGAGCGGGAATGAGCAGTTCTTC. Amino acid sequence: CASSSWTSGSGNEQFF.

This chain links TRBV25-1 with TRBJ2-1; 7 bases are shared with TRBD1. From germline, CDR1 is MGHDK and CDR2 SYGVNS. The CDR3 has 16 amino acids. With 6 bases clipped from V and 5 bases from J, the junction kept 13 bases outside the gene matches. The CDR3 DNA follows: TGTGCCAGCAGACCGGGTAAGGGGACAGCGGACAATGAGCAGTTCTTC. This gives the protein CASRPGKGTADNEQFF.

The chain has TRBV2 and TRBJ1-5, with D possibly matching TRBD1 (5 bases). Trimming took 8 bases from V and 2 from J, leaving 22 bases between them. Germline V CDR1 and CDR2: SNHLY, FYNNEI. The CDR3 has 17 residues. CDR3 nucleotide sequence: TGTGCCAGCGGATGGACCGGAGGGTTAGGGGGCAATCAGCCCCAGCATTTT. Amino acid sequence: CASGWTGGLGGNQPQHF.

V and J are TRBV7-9 and TRBJ1-5, with 7 bases fitting TRBD1. Germline V gene data show CDR1 as SEHNR and CDR2 as FQNEAQ (reference sequence). The CDR3 loop spans 17 amino acids. J gave up 0 bases and V 7 bases, and 12 bases lay outside the gene matches. The CDR3 protein is CASNISSGTASNQPQHF. The CDR3 bases are TGTGCCAGCAATATTTCCTCAGGGACAGCTAGCAATCAGCCCCAGCATTTT.

The V call is TRBV25-1, the J call TRBJ1-1; 7 bases agree with TRBD1. The CDR3 has 12 residues. Germline loops: CDR1 MGHDK, CDR2 SYGVNS. J gave up 4 bases and V 6 bases, and 2 bases lay outside the gene matches. The CDR3 DNA sequence: TGTGCCAGCAGCGCAGGGGGCACTGAAGCTTTCTTT. It encodes CASSAGGTEAFF.

This chain uses TRBV19 with TRBJ2-2; TRBD1 matches 11 bases. The CDR3 is made up of 15 amino acids. V shed 3 bases, J shed 6 bases, and the junction held 3 bases outside the gene matches. CDR1 is LNHDA and CDR2 is SQIVND in the germline V gene (reference sequence). The chain's CDR3 is CASSMGQGGAGELFF. In DNA, the CDR3 is TGTGCCAGTAGTATGGGACAGGGGGGCGCCGGGGAGCTGTTTTTT.

The chain employs TRBV7-2 and TRBJ1-1; D not certain. V was shortened by 2 bases and J by 0 bases, with 7 bases between the two germline ends. The germline V gene encodes CDR1 SGHTA and CDR2 FQGNSA. The CDR3 totals 14 residues. CDR3 region: CASSLYPMNTEAFF. CDR3 coding DNA: TGTGCCAGCAGCTTATACCCTATGAACACTGAAGCTTTCTTT.

The V call is TRBV7-9, the J call TRBJ2-6; D is undetermined. CDR3 length equals 16 residues. V lost 1 base and J 1 base, leaving 8 bases between the germline ends. The germline V gene encodes CDR1 SEHNR and CDR2 FQNEAQ (reference sequence). For the CDR3, the DNA is TGTGCCAGCAGCTTAGGGGCAGGATCTGGGGCCAACGTCCTGACTTTC. Translation gives CASSLGAGSGANVLTF.

The rearrangement joins TRBV28 to TRBJ1-2; D remains ambiguous. V shed 4 bases and J shed 8 bases, with 14 bases lying between them. The length of the CDR3 is 13 residues. The V gene's germline CDR1 is MDHEN and CDR2 SYDVKM. CDR3 nucleotides: TGTGCCAGCAGTTCGGCGGGATCTGAGGGCTACACCTTC. Translated: CASSSAGSEGYTF.

The chain carries TRBV11-3 and TRBJ2-1; D remains unclear. The CDR3 sequence is 13 residues long. The V end was cut by 2 bases, the J end by 8 bases, with 10 bases between. Germline V CDR1 and CDR2: SGHNT, YENEEA. CDR3: CASSLWSVDEQFF. The CDR3 DNA sequence: TGTGCCAGCAGCTTATGGTCAGTCGATGAGCAGTTCTTC.

V and J are TRBV2 and TRBJ2-5, with 9 nucleotides matching TRBD1. Germline CDR1 SNHLY, CDR2 FYNNEI. This CDR3 spans 14 amino acids. Trimming at V came to 4 bases and at J to 0 bases, leaving 0 bases not matched to a gene. In DNA, the CDR3 is TGTGCCAGCAGTGGACAGGGGGACCAAGAGACCCAGTACTTC. It codes for CASSGQGDQETQYF.

This rearrangement joins TRBV7-8 to TRBJ2-7; no clear D. The germline gives CDR1 SGHVS, CDR2 FQNEAQ. V lost 2 bases and J 4 bases, leaving 9 bases between the germline ends. This CDR3 is built from 13 residues. CDR3 sequence (DNA): TGTGCCAGCAGCTTAAACGGGTGGTACGAGCAGTACTTC. Protein product: CASSLNGWYEQYF.

In regard to this clone: Other nucleotide sequences from this sample produce the same CDR3. V is TRBV30 and J is TRBJ2-6, with D perhaps TRBD1 (6 bases). The ends were cut back, 2 bases at V and 1 base at J, with 6 bases in the middle. The germline V gene encodes CDR1 GTSNPN and CDR2 SVGIG (reference sequence). The CDR3 covers 14 residues. The CDR3 loop reads CAWSRGSGANVLTF. CDR3 coding DNA: TGTGCCTGGAGTAGGGGGTCTGGGGCCAACGTCCTGACTTTC.

The chain links TRBV5-1 to TRBJ2-1; D is possibly TRBD1 (6 bases). Germline V gene lookup returns CDR1 SGHRS and CDR2 YFSETQ. CDR3 size: 14 residues. V dropped 0 bases and J dropped 7 bases, with 11 bases sitting between them. The chain's CDR3 is CASSLGGQGNEQFF. The DNA of the CDR3 is TGCGCCAGCAGCTTGGGGGGGCAAGGAAATGAGCAGTTCTTC. Looking up the rest from reference TRBV5-1 and TRBJ2-1 gives the full variable domain: KAGVTQTPRYLIKTRGQQVTLSCSPISGHRSVSWYQQTPGQGLQFLFEYFSETQRNKGNFPGRFSGRQFSNSRSEMNVSTLELGDSALYLCASSLGGQGNEQFFGPGTRLTVL.

This clone has just a few counts. Other DNA sequences in this specimen translate into the identical CDR3. This chain joins TRBV18 and TRBJ1-3; TRBD1 is a possible D gene (5 bases). Germline values: CDR1 KGHSH, CDR2 LQKENI. V was cut by 1 base and J by 2 bases, with 6 bases left in between. The CDR3 sequence is 14 residues long. The CDR3 coding sequence is TGTGCCAGCTCACCACAAGGGGCTGGAAACACCATATATTTT. Translation: CASSPQGAGNTIYF.

This chain uses TRBV19 with TRBJ2-5; 11 bases line up with TRBD1. The germline CDR1 and CDR2 sequences are LNHDA and SQIVND (reference sequence). CDR3 length: 14 amino acids. V lost 5 bases to trimming and J lost 4 bases; unmatched junction nucleotides: 3. The CDR3 here is CASSAGTGGETQYF. The CDR3 DNA is TGTGCCAGTAGTGCGGGGACAGGGGGAGAGACCCAGTACTTC.